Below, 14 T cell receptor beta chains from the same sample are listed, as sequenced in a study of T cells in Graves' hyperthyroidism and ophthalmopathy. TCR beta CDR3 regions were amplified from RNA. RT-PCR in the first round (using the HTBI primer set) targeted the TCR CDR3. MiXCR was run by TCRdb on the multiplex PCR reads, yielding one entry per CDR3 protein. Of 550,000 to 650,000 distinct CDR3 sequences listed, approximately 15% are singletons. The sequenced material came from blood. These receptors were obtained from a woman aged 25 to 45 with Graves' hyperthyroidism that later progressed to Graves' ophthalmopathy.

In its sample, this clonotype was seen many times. DNA for the CDR3: TGTGCCAGCAGCCAAGTTCGAGTAGTAGGATACAATGAGCAGTTCTTC. Protein: CASSQVRVVGYNEQFF. The chain has TRBV3-1 and TRBJ2-1; D not certain. V was pared by 1 base and J by 4 bases, with 14 bases between. CDR3 length: 16 residues. Germline V gene lookup returns CDR1 LGHDT and CDR2 YNNKEL (reference sequence).

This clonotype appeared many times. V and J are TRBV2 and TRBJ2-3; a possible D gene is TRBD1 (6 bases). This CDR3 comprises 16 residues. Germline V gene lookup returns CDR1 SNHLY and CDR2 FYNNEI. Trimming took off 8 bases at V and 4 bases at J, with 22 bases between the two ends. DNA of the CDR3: TGTGCCAGCGCGAGGGACACCCCCACTTGGGCAGATACGCAGTATTTT. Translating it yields CASARDTPTWADTQYF.

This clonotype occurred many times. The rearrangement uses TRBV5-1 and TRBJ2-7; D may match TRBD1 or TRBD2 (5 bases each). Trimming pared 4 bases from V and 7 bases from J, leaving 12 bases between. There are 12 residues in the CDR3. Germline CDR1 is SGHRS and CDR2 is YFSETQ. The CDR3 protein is CASSMGPSEQYF. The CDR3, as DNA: TGCGCCAGCAGCATGGGACCGTCGGAGCAGTACTTC.

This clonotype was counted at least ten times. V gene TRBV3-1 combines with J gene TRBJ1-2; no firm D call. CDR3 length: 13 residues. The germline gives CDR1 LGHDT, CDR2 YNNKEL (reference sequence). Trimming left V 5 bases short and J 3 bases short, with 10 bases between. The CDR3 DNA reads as TGTGCCAGCAGCGAGACTGGTGACTATGGCTACACCTTC. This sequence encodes CASSETGDYGYTF. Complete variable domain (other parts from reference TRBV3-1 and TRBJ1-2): DTAVSQTPKYLVTQMGNDKSIKCEQNLGHDTMYWYKQDSKKFLKIMFSYNNKELIINETVPNRFSPKSPDKAHLNLHINSLELGDSAVYFCASSETGDYGYTFGSGTRLTVV.

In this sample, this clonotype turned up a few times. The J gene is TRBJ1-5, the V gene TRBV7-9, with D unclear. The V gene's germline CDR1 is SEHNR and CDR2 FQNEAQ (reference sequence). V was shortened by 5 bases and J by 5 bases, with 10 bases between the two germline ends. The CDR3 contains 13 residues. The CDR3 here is CASSVDGDQPQHF. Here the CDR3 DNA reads TGTGCCAGCAGCGTCGACGGAGATCAGCCCCAGCATTTT.

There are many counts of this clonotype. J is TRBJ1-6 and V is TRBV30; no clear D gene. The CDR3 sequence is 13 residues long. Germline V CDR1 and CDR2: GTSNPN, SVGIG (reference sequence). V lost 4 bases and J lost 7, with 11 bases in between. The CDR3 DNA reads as TGTGCCTGGAAGGAGATTTTCAATTCACCCCTCCACTTT. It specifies CAWKEIFNSPLHF.

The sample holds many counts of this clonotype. The CDR3 nucleotides read TGTGCCAGCAGTTACGGGACAGGGGTTGACACCGGGGAGCTGTTTTTT. It encodes CASSYGTGVDTGELFF. V usage is TRBV6-5 and J usage is TRBJ2-2; 10 nucleotides align to TRBD1. V shed 2 bases and J 3 bases; nucleotides not matched to a gene: 3. The CDR3 length is 16 residues. The germline V gene encodes CDR1 MNHEY and CDR2 SVGAGI.

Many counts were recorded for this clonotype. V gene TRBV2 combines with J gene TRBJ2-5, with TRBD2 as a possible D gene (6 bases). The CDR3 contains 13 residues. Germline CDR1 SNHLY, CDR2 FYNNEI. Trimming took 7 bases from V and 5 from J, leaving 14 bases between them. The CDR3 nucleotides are TGTGCCAGCAACGAGAGGCGGGACGAGACCCAGTACTTC. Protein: CASNERRDETQYF.

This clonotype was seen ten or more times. CDR3 protein: CASAGTREGKLFF. The DNA for the CDR3 is TGTGCCAGTGCCGGGACTAGGGAAGGAAAACTGTTTTTT. The rearrangement uses TRBV3-1 and TRBJ1-4; D might be TRBD1 (5 bases). Per germline, CDR1 LGHDT and CDR2 YNNKEL (reference sequence). Trimming pared 9 bases from V and 10 bases from J, leaving 18 bases between. This CDR3 region has 13 residues.

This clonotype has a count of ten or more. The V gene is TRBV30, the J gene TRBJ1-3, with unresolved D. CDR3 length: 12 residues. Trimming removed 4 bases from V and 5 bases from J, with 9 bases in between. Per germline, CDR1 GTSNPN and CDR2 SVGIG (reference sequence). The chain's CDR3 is CAWTLSRNTIYF. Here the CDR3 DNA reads TGTGCCTGGACCCTCTCCCGAAACACCATATATTTT.

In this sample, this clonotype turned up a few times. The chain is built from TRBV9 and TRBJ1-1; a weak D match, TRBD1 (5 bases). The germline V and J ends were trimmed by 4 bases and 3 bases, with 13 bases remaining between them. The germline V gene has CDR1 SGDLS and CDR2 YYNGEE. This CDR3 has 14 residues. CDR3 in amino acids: CASSPVGGDTEAFF. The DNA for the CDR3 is TGTGCCAGCAGCCCCGTTGGGGGTGACACTGAAGCTTTCTTT.

CDR3 amino acids: CASRMGFEGTANQPQHF. The CDR3 DNA is TGTGCCAGTAGGATGGGGTTTGAAGGGACGGCTAATCAGCCCCAGCATTTT. The chain recombines TRBV19 with TRBJ1-5; D possibly corresponds to TRBD1 (5 bases). CDR3 length: 17 residues. V shed 6 bases and J shed 4 bases, with 22 bases lying between them. Germline assignment: CDR1 LNHDA and CDR2 SQIVND (reference sequence).

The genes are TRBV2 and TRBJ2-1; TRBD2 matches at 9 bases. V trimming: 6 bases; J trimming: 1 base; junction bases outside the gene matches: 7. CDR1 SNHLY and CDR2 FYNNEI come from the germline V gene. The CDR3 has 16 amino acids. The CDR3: CASRGSAGGSYNEQFF. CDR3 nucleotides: TGTGCCAGCAGAGGATCAGCGGGAGGTTCCTACAATGAGCAGTTCTTC.

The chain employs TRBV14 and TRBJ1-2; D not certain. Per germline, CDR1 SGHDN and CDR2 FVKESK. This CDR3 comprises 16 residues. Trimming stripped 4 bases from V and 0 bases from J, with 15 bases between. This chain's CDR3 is CASSRKWGDPNYGYTF. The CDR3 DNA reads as TGTGCCAGCAGCCGAAAATGGGGTGACCCTAACTATGGCTACACCTTC.